These 26 T cell receptor beta chains came from one sample sequenced in a study of blood T cells in healthy people across ages. Together with a sample-barcoded 5' primer, a J-beta primer mix was included in a second PCR lasting roughly 6 to 12 cycles. TCRdb passed the 5' RACE reads through MiXCR, listing each CDR3 protein once. The sample lists about 830,000 distinct CDR3 sequences, over 45% seen once, with approximately 23% in the top ten. Sequenced sample: blood. The receptors were gathered from a young man in good health.

This chain joins TRBV7-2 and TRBJ2-1, with 12 bases identical to TRBD2. Germline loops: CDR1 SGHTA, CDR2 FQGNSA. CDR3 length: 15 amino acids. Unmatched junction bases numbered 8, after V lost 5 bases and J lost 9 bases. CDR3 coding DNA: TGTGCCAGCAGCCGAGGACTAGCGGGATTGAGTGAGCAGTTCTTC. Residues: CASSRGLAGLSEQFF.

This clonotype was detected a few times. CDR3 nucleotide sequence: TGTGCCGGGAGACAGGAGACCTACGAGCAGTACTTC. Encoded protein: CAGRQETYEQYF. The chain carries TRBV19 and TRBJ2-7, with D perhaps matching TRBD1 (6 bases). There are 12 residues in the CDR3. Trimming shortened V by 11 bases and J by 2 bases, and 13 bases separated the two germline ends. From germline, CDR1 is LNHDA and CDR2 SQIVND (reference sequence).

Points on this clonotype: One junction end does not reproduce the germline sequence, and a read error may be involved. The chain is built from TRBV29-1 and TRBJ2-1; D ambiguous. CDR1 is SQVTM and CDR2 is ANQGSEA in the germline V gene. The CDR3 spans 10 residues. CDR3 nucleotides: TGCAACGTTTTCGGGTCTGAGCAGTTCTTC. Translating gives CNVFGSEQFF.

The chain has TRBV3-1 and TRBJ2-5; D may be TRBD1 (5 bases). The CDR3 loop spans 15 amino acids. Trimming took off 0 bases at V and 3 bases at J, with 11 bases between the two ends. Germline CDR1 is LGHDT and CDR2 is YNNKEL (reference sequence). The chain's CDR3 is CASSQDPGREETQYF. The CDR3 nucleotides are TGTGCCAGCAGCCAAGACCCCGGCAGGGAAGAGACCCAGTACTTC.

J is TRBJ2-7 and V is TRBV2; 10 bases map to TRBD2. The germline gives CDR1 SNHLY, CDR2 FYNNEI. The CDR3 is 14 amino acids. Trimming cost V 5 bases and J 10 bases; bases outside gene matches: 11. This CDR3 reads CASSLGLAGAAQYF. The CDR3 DNA is TGTGCCAGCAGTTTGGGGCTAGCGGGAGCGGCCCAGTACTTC.

The chain is built from TRBV24-1 and TRBJ2-4, with D perhaps given as TRBD1 or TRBD2 (5 bases each). V was pared by 0 bases and J by 3 bases, with 14 bases between. The germline V gene encodes CDR1 KGHDR and CDR2 SFDVKD. This CDR3 has 17 residues. Here the CDR3 DNA reads TGTGCCACCAGTGATTTGTTAGAGGGGAGAGTCAAAAACATTCAGTACTTC. Its protein product is CATSDLLEGRVKNIQYF.

This clonotype was detected a few times. The V and J genes are TRBV5-6 and TRBJ2-3, with a possible D match to TRBD2 (6 bases). V lost 4 bases, J lost 0 bases, and 18 bases lay in between. Germline values: CDR1 SGHDT, CDR2 YYEEEE. The CDR3 is 17 amino acids. The CDR3 DNA sequence: TGTGCCAGCAGCCCGACCCGGCTAGCGAGGAGCACAGATACGCAGTATTTT. It encodes CASSPTRLARSTDTQYF.

This sequence joins TRBV20-1 and TRBJ1-1; a possible D gene is TRBD1 (5 bases). V lost 0 bases and J 1 base, leaving 15 bases between the germline ends. Germline CDR1 reads DFQATT; CDR2 reads SNEGSKA (reference sequence). There are 16 residues in the CDR3. The CDR3 is CSAREARDSKNTEAFF. The CDR3 DNA reads TGCAGTGCTAGAGAGGCGCGGGACTCAAAGAACACTGAAGCTTTCTTT.

The chain uses TRBV29-1 and TRBJ1-2; no reliable D call. Germline V gives CDR1 SQVTM, CDR2 ANQGSEA. The CDR3 covers 12 residues. Trimming took 4 bases from V and 6 from J, leaving 12 bases between them. DNA for the CDR3: TGCAGCGTTGTCCAGGCGGTCAATGGCTACACCTTC. This sequence encodes CSVVQAVNGYTF.

This chain connects TRBV6-5 to TRBJ1-2; TRBD1 might be the D (6 bases). Trimming took 2 bases from V and 12 from J, leaving 13 bases between them. CDR1 MNHEY and CDR2 SVGAGI come from the germline V gene. The CDR3 is made up of 12 amino acids. The CDR3 spells CASSYPGSGDTF. Here the CDR3 DNA reads TGTGCCAGCAGTTACCCAGGTTCAGGGGACACCTTC.

This clonotype has just a few counts. This chain links TRBV5-1 with TRBJ2-1; 9 bases agree with TRBD2. V shed 4 bases, J shed 4 bases, and the junction held 9 bases outside the gene matches. This CDR3 spans 16 amino acids. The germline V gene encodes CDR1 SGHRS and CDR2 YFSETQ. CDR3 in amino acids: CASSGLAGEEYNEQFF. In DNA, the CDR3 is TGCGCCAGCAGCGGTTTAGCGGGAGAAGAATACAATGAGCAGTTCTTC.

This clonotype was picked up a small number of times. This chain joins TRBV29-1 and TRBJ2-3; possible D gene TRBD2, 6 bases. CDR1 and CDR2 (germline): SQVTM, ANQGSEA. The V and J ends lost 6 bases and 4 bases respectively, with 17 bases between them. There are 14 residues in the CDR3. CDR3 coding DNA: TGCAGCGTCGTCCTGCGGGGATCCGCAGATACGCAGTATTTT. Encoded protein: CSVVLRGSADTQYF.

This clonotype was recorded once. V gene TRBV20-1 combines with J gene TRBJ1-2; no firm D call. V lost 3 bases and J 7 bases, leaving 9 bases between the germline ends. The germline CDR1 and CDR2 sequences are DFQATT and SNEGSKA (reference sequence). The CDR3 is made up of 11 amino acids. The CDR3 coding sequence is TGCAGTGCTAGCCCACTCGGTGGCTACACCTTC. Its translation: CSASPLGGYTF.

The CDR3 region is CASSASISLTASVEKLFF. For the CDR3, the DNA is TGTGCCAGCAGTGCCTCCATTTCTCTGACCGCCAGCGTGGAAAAACTGTTTTTT. The chain carries TRBV12-3 or TRBV12-4 and TRBJ1-4; the D is unclear. V shed 5 bases and J shed 8 bases, with 27 bases lying between them. The CDR3 sequence is 18 residues long.

This clonotype has more than one count but fewer than ten. The V call is TRBV13, the J call TRBJ2-1; possible D gene TRBD2, 5 bases. This CDR3 is 15 amino acids long. Germline loops: CDR1 PRHDT, CDR2 FYEKMQ (reference sequence). Trimming left V 4 bases short and J 3 bases short, with 13 bases between. CDR3 nucleotide sequence: TGTGCCAGCAGCTCGGGGTACTCCAACTACAATGAGCAGTTCTTC. Translating gives CASSSGYSNYNEQFF. Full variable domain (outside the CDR3, taken from reference TRBV13 and TRBJ2-1): AAGVIQSPRHLIKEKRETATLKCYPIPRHDTVYWYQQGPGQDPQFLISFYEKMQSDKGSIPDRFSAQQFSDYHSELNMSSLELGDSALYFCASSSGYSNYNEQFFGPGTRLTVL.

This clonotype was observed a few times. The V call is TRBV6-5, the J call TRBJ2-3; no definite D call. Trimming pared 2 bases from V and 2 bases from J, leaving 14 bases between. Germline values: CDR1 MNHEY, CDR2 SVGAGI. There are 16 residues in the CDR3. The CDR3 spells CASSYRVVRATDTQYF. The CDR3 bases are TGTGCCAGCAGTTACAGGGTTGTCAGAGCCACAGATACGCAGTATTTT.

The CDR3 loop reads CSARRGQGPGDSPLHF. CDR3 sequence (DNA): TGCAGTGCTAGACGCGGGCAGGGCCCCGGGGATTCACCCCTCCACTTT. V usage is TRBV20-1 and J usage is TRBJ1-6; possibly TRBD1 for D (5 bases). The ends were cut back, 2 bases at V and 8 bases at J, with 19 bases in the middle. Germline CDR1 reads DFQATT; CDR2 reads SNEGSKA (reference sequence). The CDR3 consists of 16 residues.

V and J are TRBV5-1 and TRBJ1-4, with 9 bases lining up with TRBD1. The J segment lost 7 bases and the V segment lost 0 bases, leaving 7 bases of the junction unmatched. The germline V gene has CDR1 SGHRS and CDR2 YFSETQ. The CDR3 runs to 16 residues. The CDR3 coding sequence is TGCGCCAGCAGCTTGGCCGGGGACAGGGCGGTTGAAAAACTGTTTTTT. Protein: CASSLAGDRAVEKLFF.

The V and J genes are TRBV7-2 and TRBJ2-5, with D maybe TRBD1 (6 bases). The CDR3 runs 16 residues. Germline CDR1 is SGHTA and CDR2 is FQGNSA. V lost 2 bases to trimming and J lost 4 bases, with 17 bases between them. DNA for the CDR3: TGTGCCAGCAGCTTATTGGACAGAGAAGGAATAGAGACCCAGTACTTC. The encoded protein is CASSLLDREGIETQYF.

The chain carries TRBV24-1 and TRBJ2-1; possibly TRBD2 for D (5 bases). The CDR3 is made up of 14 amino acids. The V gene lost 6 bases and the J gene lost 5 bases, with 13 bases spanning the gap. In germline, CDR1 is KGHDR, CDR2 SFDVKD. CDR3 sequence (DNA): TGTGCCACCAGTACGGGGAGATTACACAATGAGCAGTTCTTC. Protein: CATSTGRLHNEQFF.

The chain employs TRBV29-1 and TRBJ2-3, with TRBD1 as a possible D gene (6 bases). Germline lookup yields CDR1 SQVTM and CDR2 ANQGSEA. The V end lost 7 bases, the J end lost 3 bases, and 26 bases lay between the germline ends. The CDR3 loop spans 17 amino acids. CDR3 sequence (DNA): TGCAGCGCAATAACCGGACAGATCAGCGGAAGGACAGATACGCAGTATTTT. It yields the protein CSAITGQISGRTDTQYF.

The chain couples TRBV7-3 to TRBJ2-3, with 7 bases aligning to TRBD2. The CDR3 is 14 residues long. The junction had 6 bases not matched to a gene; V was cut back by 4 bases and J by 5 bases. CDR1 and CDR2 (germline): SGHTA, FQGTGA. In DNA, the CDR3 is TGTGCCAGCAGCTCTCCTTCTAGCGGAGATACGCAGTATTTT. Translated, it gives CASSSPSSGDTQYF.

This clonotype has more than one count but fewer than ten. The chain uses TRBV7-9 and TRBJ1-1; 9 bases agree with TRBD1. V was pared by 5 bases and J by 8 bases, with 12 bases of the junction left unmatched. Germline loops: CDR1 SEHNR, CDR2 FQNEAQ (reference sequence). The CDR3 runs to 15 residues. The CDR3 DNA reads as TGTGCCAGCAGCCCGACGGGGACAGGGATTGACGAAGCTTTCTTT. Residues: CASSPTGTGIDEAFF.

This clonotype was counted only a few times. This chain links TRBV20-1 with TRBJ2-5; D gene uncertain. Between the trimmed V and J ends, which lost 4 bases and 9 bases, there was a span of 9 bases. Per the germline V gene, CDR1 is DFQATT and CDR2 is SNEGSKA (reference sequence). This CDR3 has 10 amino acids. The DNA for the CDR3 is TGCAGTGCTAAGCGAACTTCCCAGTACTTC. Residues: CSAKRTSQYF.

The V call is TRBV6-1, the J call TRBJ2-4; 10 bases match TRBD1. Judging by the DNA end, TRBJ2-7 fits better; the J call may be wrong. The CDR3 covers 15 residues. Germline assignment: CDR1 MNHNS and CDR2 SASEGT. Here the CDR3 reads CASSGDRGRTYEQYF. DNA for the CDR3: TGTGCCAGCAGTGGGGACAGGGGACGAACCTACGAGCAGTACTTC.

V is TRBV7-2 and J is TRBJ2-6; D is possibly TRBD2 (5 bases). Trimming took 6 bases from V and 1 from J, leaving 10 bases between them. Germline V gene sequence: CDR1 SGHTA, CDR2 FQGNSA. The CDR3 totals 15 residues. The chain's CDR3 is CASRARLSGANVLTF. DNA of the CDR3: TGTGCCAGCAGGGCCCGACTATCTGGGGCCAACGTCCTGACTTTC.